This T cell receptor beta chain was sequenced in a study of neurological immune-mediated disorders. The CDR3 extends over 13 amino acids. V shed 11 bases and J 5 bases; nucleotides not matched to a gene: 9. The germline CDR1 and CDR2 sequences are LNHDA and SQIVND (reference sequence). From the 5' RACE reads, TCRdb called clonotypes with MiXCR, one entry per CDR3 protein. The sample shows 25,000 to 30,000 distinct CDR3 sequences, under 30% of them seen only once. Specimen: CD4+ T cells from blood. The chain couples TRBV19 to TRBJ1-5; 7 positions agree with TRBD1. This sequence originates from a man aged 50-59 years with HTLV-1-associated myelopathy (HAM/TSP). In nucleotides, the CDR3 is TGTGCCGGAGCCGATACAGGGGATCAGCCCCAGCATTTT. Amino acids: CAGADTGDQPQHF.